These T cell receptor beta chains were read from a single sample in a study of shared clonotypes between healthy human individuals. The assay was immunoSEQ multiplex PCR, and TCRdb's table has in-frame clones only and misses some. This sample has over a million clones, with 98% to 99% found just once. Sequencing was done on a sample of naive CD4+ T cells sorted from blood. Every receptor here comes from a man aged 25-45 years in good health. Both conserved end residues are part of each CDR3. The D gene is left open where the match is weak. Not every row has a clone size; where given, it reads once, few, many or a size class.

D	J	size	V	CDR3	DNA
TRBD1	TRBJ2-1	.	TRBV6-5	CASSQEGGRVHEQFF	TGTGCCAGCAGCCAAGAAGGGGGCAGAGTCCATGAGCAGTTCTTC
.	TRBJ2-7	.	TRBV4-1	CASSQDRGSPESYEQYF	TGCGCCAGCAGCCAAGATAGAGGTTCGCCGGAGTCCTACGAGCAGTACTTC
TRBD2	TRBJ2-5	.	TRBV29-1	CSLSGSPSGETQYF	TGCAGCTTAAGCGGGAGCCCGTCGGGCGAGACCCAGTACTTC
.	TRBJ1-5	.	TRBV10-3	CAIADSNQPQHF	TGTGCCATCGCAGATAGCAATCAGCCCCAGCATTTT
.	TRBJ2-2	.	TRBV10-3	CAISGVNTGELFF	TGTGCCATCAGTGGTGTAAACACCGGGGAGCTGTTTTTT
.	TRBJ1-5	few	TRBV7-9	CASSPRRDQPQHF	TGTGCCAGCAGTCCCCGACGGGATCAGCCCCAGCATTTT
TRBD1	TRBJ1-1	.	TRBV7-8	CASSRGTGNTEAFF	TGTGCCAGCAGCCGCGGGACAGGGAACACTGAAGCTTTCTTT
TRBD1	TRBJ1-5	once	TRBV28	CASSFQGGVGQPQHF	TGTGCCAGCAGTTTCCAAGGGGGCGTAGGTCAGCCCCAGCATTTT
.	TRBJ1-5	.	TRBV7-9	CASSGQSNQPQHF	TGTGCCAGCAGCGGACAGAGCAATCAGCCCCAGCATTTT
TRBD1	TRBJ2-7	.	TRBV11-2	CASSLGQGAYEQYF	TGTGCCAGCAGCTTAGGACAGGGGGCGTACGAGCAGTACTTC
TRBD2	TRBJ2-4	.	TRBV7-2	CASSSVIGRIDIQYF	TGTGCCAGCAGCTCCGTCATCGGGAGGATTGACATTCAGTACTTC
TRBD2	TRBJ2-7	.	TRBV27	CASSSPTGLAGGPLYEQYF	TGTGCCAGCAGTTCCCCAACGGGACTAGCGGGAGGGCCCCTATACGAGCAGTACTTC
TRBD1	TRBJ1-2	.	TRBV18	CASSPLGQGTSGGYTF	TGTGCCAGCTCACCCCTGGGACAGGGGACGTCTGGCGGCTACACCTTC
TRBD2	TRBJ2-5	.	TRBV18	CASSPQLAGGDQETQYF	TGTGCCAGCTCACCACAACTAGCGGGAGGTGACCAAGAGACCCAGTACTTC
TRBD2	TRBJ2-7	once	TRBV5-5	CASSPLAGSTSYEQYF	TGTGCCAGCAGCCCCCTAGCGGGATCCACCTCCTACGAGCAGTACTTC
TRBD2	TRBJ2-3	.	TRBV29-1	CSARGLAGRNTDTQYF	TGCAGTGCCCGGGGACTAGCGGGAAGAAACACAGATACGCAGTATTTT
.	TRBJ1-1	.	TRBV15	CATSRDFLSVSDTEAFF	TGTGCCACCAGCAGAGATTTCCTGTCGGTGTCCGACACTGAAGCTTTCTTT
TRBD1	TRBJ2-1	.	TRBV29-1	CSVGTTQGAQYNEQFF	TGCAGCGTCGGCACAACTCAGGGGGCACAGTACAATGAGCAGTTCTTC
TRBD1	TRBJ1-4	.	TRBV2	CASRVATGNEKLFF	TGTGCCAGCAGGGTGGCGACAGGGAATGAAAAACTGTTTTTT
TRBD1	TRBJ1-1	.	TRBV27	CASSLRRLTGATEAFF	TGTGCCAGCAGTTTACGACGCCTAACAGGGGCCACTGAAGCTTTCTTT
TRBD2	TRBJ2-2	.	TRBV27	CASRGRDRRSDTGELFF	TGTGCCAGCAGGGGGAGGGACCGCCGTTCGGACACCGGGGAGCTGTTTTTT
TRBD2	TRBJ2-3	once	TRBV28	CASSPNLGLAGTDTQYF	TGTGCCAGCAGTCCGAACTTGGGACTAGCGGGTACAGATACGCAGTATTTT
.	TRBJ1-5	.	TRBV28	CASSPGGRQPQHF	TGTGCCAGCTCACCGGGGGGCAGGCAGCCCCAGCATTTT
.	TRBJ1-4	.	TRBV7-2	CASSLSRANEKLFF	TGTGCCAGCAGCTTGAGCAGGGCTAATGAAAAACTGTTTTTT
TRBD1	TRBJ2-5	.	TRBV5-4	CASSPRQGGETQYF	TGTGCCAGCAGCCCCCGACAGGGTGGCGAGACCCAGTACTTC
.	TRBJ2-1	.	TRBV28	CASSFAIGEQFF	TGTGCCAGCAGTTTTGCTATTGGTGAGCAGTTCTTC
TRBD1	TRBJ2-5	.	TRBV16	CASRQTGSETQYF	TGTGCCAGCAGACAGACAGGGTCAGAGACCCAGTACTTC
TRBD2	TRBJ2-1	.	TRBV9	CASSVAPAGGWNTEQFF	TGTGCCAGCAGCGTAGCTCCTGCGGGGGGCTGGAATACTGAGCAGTTCTTC
.	TRBJ2-7	.	TRBV29-1	CSVFLATTDYEQYF	TGCAGCGTTTTTCTGGCGACCACCGACTACGAGCAGTACTTC
.	TRBJ2-7	.	TRBV18	CASSPGGSYEQYF	TGTGCCAGCTCACCGGGCGGCTCCTACGAGCAGTACTTC
.	TRBJ2-7	.	TRBV2	CASSLERLYEQYF	TGTGCCAGCAGTCTGGAGCGGCTCTACGAGCAGTACTTC
.	TRBJ2-7	.	TRBV19	CASPAVGSYEQYF	TGTGCCAGCCCGGCCGTGGGTTCCTACGAGCAGTACTTC
.	TRBJ2-7	.	TRBV9	CASSPLVLDYEQYF	TGTGCCAGCAGCCCGCTAGTTCTAGACTACGAGCAGTACTTC
TRBD2	TRBJ2-2	.	TRBV7-2	CASRIQPTSGSGELFF	TGTGCCAGCAGAATACAACCGACTAGCGGGAGCGGGGAGCTGTTTTTT
.	TRBJ2-7	.	TRBV28	CASSLEGSYEQYF	TGTGCCAGCAGTTTGGAGGGGTCCTACGAGCAGTACTTC
TRBD1	TRBJ1-1	.	TRBV7-2	CASSLQGVNTEAFF	TGTGCCAGCAGCTTACAGGGGGTCAACACTGAAGCTTTCTTT
.	TRBJ2-7	.	TRBV11-2	CASSLAWQGKEYEQYF	TGTGCCAGCAGTCTCGCCTGGCAGGGGAAGGAGTACGAGCAGTACTTC
.	TRBJ2-7	.	TRBV29-1	CSVVGRTGHTYEQYF	TGCAGCGTTGTTGGGCGGACGGGTCACACGTACGAGCAGTACTTC
.	TRBJ2-1	.	TRBV5-1	CASSFGGSMEQFF	TGCGCCAGCAGCTTTGGGGGTAGTATGGAGCAGTTCTTC
.	TRBJ2-6	.	TRBV10-3	CAISGEISGANVLTF	TGTGCCATCAGTGGGGAGATCTCTGGGGCCAACGTCCTGACTTTC
TRBD2	TRBJ2-7	.	TRBV5-1	CASSLDQTSGSYEQYF	TGCGCCAGCAGCTTGGACCAGACTAGCGGGAGCTACGAGCAGTACTTC
.	TRBJ1-2	.	TRBV4-3	CASSQATLPTTGQNGYTF	TGCGCCAGCAGCCAAGCAACCCTACCGACTACAGGACAGAATGGCTACACCTTC
TRBD1	TRBJ1-4	.	TRBV29-1	CSVYWTGRNEKLFF	TGCAGCGTATACTGGACAGGCCGAAATGAAAAACTGTTTTTT
.	TRBJ1-2	.	TRBV6-5	CASSQTRGGYTF	TGTGCCAGCAGTCAAACCCGGGGAGGCTACACCTTC
.	TRBJ2-1	.	TRBV5-5	CASSLARQYEQFF	TGTGCCAGCAGCTTGGCCAGGCAGTATGAGCAGTTCTTC